One T cell receptor (beta chain) is described in this entry. Per the germline V gene, CDR1 is SGHTS and CDR2 is YDEGEE. This CDR3 contains 15 residues. V lost 1 base to trimming and J lost 7 bases, with 15 bases between them. The table came from immunoSEQ multiplex PCR; TCRdb's copy has only in-frame clones and leaves some out. The data show approximately 150,000 clones, with 90% to 95% seen just once and around 1.3% held by the top ten. This sample is part of a study of control samples from healthy donors and cancer patients. The sequence was obtained from a woman between 18 and 29 years old in good health. V usage is TRBV5-8 and J usage is TRBJ2-4; D is possibly TRBD1 or TRBD2 (6 bases each). The specimen sequenced was blood. Here the CDR3 DNA reads TGTGCCAGCAGCTTGCAGCCGGGGGCCCCCAACATTCAGTACTTC. The encoded protein is CASSLQPGAPNIQYF.